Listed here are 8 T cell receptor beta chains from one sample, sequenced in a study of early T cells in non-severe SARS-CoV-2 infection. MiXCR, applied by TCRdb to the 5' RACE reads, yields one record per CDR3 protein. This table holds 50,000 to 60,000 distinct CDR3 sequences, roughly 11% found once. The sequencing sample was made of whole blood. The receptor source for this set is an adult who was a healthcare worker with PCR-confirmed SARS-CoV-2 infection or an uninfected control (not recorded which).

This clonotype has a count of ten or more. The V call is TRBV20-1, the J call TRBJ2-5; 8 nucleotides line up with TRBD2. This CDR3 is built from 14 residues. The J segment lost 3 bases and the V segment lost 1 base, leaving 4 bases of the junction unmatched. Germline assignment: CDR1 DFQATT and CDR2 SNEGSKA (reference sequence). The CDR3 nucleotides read TGCAGTGCTAGAGCGGGGGGGGTCGAAGAGACCCAGTACTTC. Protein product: CSARAGGVEETQYF.

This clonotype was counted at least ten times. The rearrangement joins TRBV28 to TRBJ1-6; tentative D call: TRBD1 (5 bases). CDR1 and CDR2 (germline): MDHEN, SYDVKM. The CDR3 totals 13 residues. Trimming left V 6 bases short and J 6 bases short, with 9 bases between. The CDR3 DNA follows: TGTGCCAGCAGACAGGACCTTAATTCACCCCTCCACTTT. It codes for CASRQDLNSPLHF.

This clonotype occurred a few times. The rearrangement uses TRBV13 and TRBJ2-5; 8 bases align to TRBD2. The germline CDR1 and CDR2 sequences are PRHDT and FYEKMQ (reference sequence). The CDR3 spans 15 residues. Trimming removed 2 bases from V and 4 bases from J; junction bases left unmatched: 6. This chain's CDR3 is CASSLWTSFGETQYF. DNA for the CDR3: TGTGCCAGCAGCTTATGGACTAGCTTCGGAGAGACCCAGTACTTC.

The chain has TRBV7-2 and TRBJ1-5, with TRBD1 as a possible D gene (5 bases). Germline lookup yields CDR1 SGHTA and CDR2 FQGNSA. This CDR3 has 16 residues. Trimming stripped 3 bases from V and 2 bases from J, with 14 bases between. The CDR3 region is CASSLGEGLGNQPQHF. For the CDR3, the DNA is TGTGCCAGCAGCTTGGGGGAGGGCTTGGGCAATCAGCCCCAGCATTTT.

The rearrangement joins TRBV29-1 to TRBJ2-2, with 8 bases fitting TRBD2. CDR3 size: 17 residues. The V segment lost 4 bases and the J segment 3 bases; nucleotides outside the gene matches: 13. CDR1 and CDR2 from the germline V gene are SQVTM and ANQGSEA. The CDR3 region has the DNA TGCAGCGTTGGAGGGCTAGCGGGTAGAAAGGACACCGGGGAGCTGTTTTTT. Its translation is CSVGGLAGRKDTGELFF.

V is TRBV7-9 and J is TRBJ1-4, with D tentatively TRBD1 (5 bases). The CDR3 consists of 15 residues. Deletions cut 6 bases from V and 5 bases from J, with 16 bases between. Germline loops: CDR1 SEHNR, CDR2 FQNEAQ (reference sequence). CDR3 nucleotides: TGTGCCAGCAGTCCGATCGGGGGGGAGAATGAAAAACTGTTTTTT. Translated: CASSPIGGENEKLFF.

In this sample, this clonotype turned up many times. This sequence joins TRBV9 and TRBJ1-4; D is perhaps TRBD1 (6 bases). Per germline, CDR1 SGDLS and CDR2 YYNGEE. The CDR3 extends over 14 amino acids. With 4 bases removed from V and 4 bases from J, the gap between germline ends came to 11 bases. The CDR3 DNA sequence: TGTGCCAGCAGCACGTCAGGGGTTAATGAAAAACTGTTTTTT. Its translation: CASSTSGVNEKLFF.

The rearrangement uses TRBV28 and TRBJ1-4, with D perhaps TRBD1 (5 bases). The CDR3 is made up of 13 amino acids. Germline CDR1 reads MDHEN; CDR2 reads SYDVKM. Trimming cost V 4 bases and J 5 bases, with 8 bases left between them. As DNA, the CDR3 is TGTGCCAGCAGTTCCCGGGGGAATGAAAAACTGTTTTTT. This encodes CASSSRGNEKLFF.